What follows is one TCR beta chain and its context. No antigen is known for it. The CDR3 sequence is 16 residues long. V was clipped by 3 bases and J by 2 bases, with 16 bases between them. Germline-derived CDR1 and CDR2 are SGHAT and FQNNGV. This sample is part of a study of cytomegalovirus exposure and HLA in healthy donors. Study-wide findings and caveats: When a later analysis compared HLA-associated TCR beta chains with equally common others, the HLA-associated chains turned out to be more clonally expanded and to have lower generation probabilities. Cytomegalovirus-associated status was assigned to 150 or so TCR beta chains.

The PCR made use of 60 Vbeta and 13 Jbeta primers. Assay: immunoSEQ multiplex PCR; the TCRdb copy retains only in-frame clones and omits some. The specimen's table records about 79,000 clones. The chain joins TRBV11-2 to TRBJ1-2; D may be TRBD1 (5 bases). This TCR was recovered from a man aged 25 to 40 in good health and CMV-seronegative. Sequencing was done on a sample of PBMCs. The CDR3 DNA follows: TGTGCCAGCAGCTTGGGAACAGGCAGATTCAACTATGGCTACACCTTC. Its protein is CASSLGTGRFNYGYTF.